This passage covers 4 T cell receptor beta chains from one sample sequenced in a study of blood T cell repertoires in COVID-19. Clones were sequenced by immunoSEQ multiplex PCR, and TCRdb holds only the in-frame ones, with some missing. The table lists some 390,000 clones, 80% to 90% of them singletons, with around 1.1% in the top ten. The source material was PBMCs or T cells enriched from blood (not recorded which). These TCRs come from a man under 40 who had recovered from COVID-19.

The chain has TRBV4-1 and TRBJ2-1; 9 bases line up with TRBD2. The germline gives CDR1 MGHRA, CDR2 YSYEKL. J gave up 6 bases and V 9 bases, and 6 bases lay outside the gene matches. The CDR3 has 13 residues. CDR3 coding DNA: TGCGCCAGTCAGGGGACTAGCTTCAATGAGCAGTTCTTC. Residues: CASQGTSFNEQFF.

A note on this clone: This sample also contains other DNA sequences that code for the same CDR3. The chain has TRBV12-3 or TRBV12-4 and TRBJ1-2; D is possibly TRBD1 (6 bases). The CDR3 is 13 amino acids. V shed 7 bases and J shed 8 bases, with 17 bases lying between them. CDR3 sequence (DNA): TGTGCCAGCACCAGAACAGGGTTCGGGGGCTACACCTTC. This sequence encodes CASTRTGFGGYTF.

This chain uses TRBV19 with TRBJ1-5, with 7 bases identical to TRBD1. CDR1 LNHDA and CDR2 SQIVND come from the germline V gene (reference sequence). J lost 1 base, V lost 6 bases, and 6 bases had no gene match. The CDR3 runs to 15 residues. The CDR3 reads CASSRQGSSNQPQHF. As DNA, the CDR3 is TGTGCCAGTAGCAGACAGGGCTCCAGCAATCAGCCCCAGCATTTT.

This clone was picked up one time. This chain joins TRBV4-1 and TRBJ2-3; 8 bases match TRBD2. After removal of 1 base from V and 0 bases from J, the junction contained 0 bases not matched to a gene. The V gene's germline CDR1 is MGHRA and CDR2 YSYEKL. The CDR3 covers 15 residues. The DNA for the CDR3 is TGCGCCAGCAGCCAAGTAGCGGGGAGCACAGATACGCAGTATTTT. It encodes CASSQVAGSTDTQYF.